Presented here are 28 T cell receptor beta chains from one specimen sequenced in a study of regulatory T cells in long-lasting Graves disease. Time point described: newly diagnosed GD, antithyroid drugs for less than 3 months. From RNA extracted from PBMCs, the TCR library was made. The authors built TCR beta libraries using iRepertoire HTBI primers and Arm-PCR of CDR3 regions. TCRdb re-derived calls from the multiplex PCR reads in MiXCR, one entry per CDR3 protein. The sample contains 250,000 to 300,000 distinct CDR3 sequences, more than 15% of which appear only once. This same sample was also part of a study on T cells in Graves' hyperthyroidism and ophthalmopathy.

The material was peripheral blood mononuclear cells (PBMCs), obtained at new diagnosis, from a patient treated with antithyroid drugs. The receptors come from a woman under 40 with Graves disease.

A note on this clonotype: With only one base between it and a far larger clone, this is likely a read error. This chain links TRBV7-3 with TRBJ1-2; D is ambiguous. The CDR3 has 13 residues. Germline loops: CDR1 SGHTA, CDR2 FQGTGA. V was cut by 2 bases and J by 2 bases, with 6 bases left in between. The CDR3 coding sequence is TGTGCCAGCAGCTTAGAACAGAACTATGGCTACACCTTC. This encodes CASSLEQNYGYTF.

Comments on this clonotype: This probably arose from a read error, given a far larger clone one base away. The chain recombines TRBV7-9 with TRBJ1-5; D gene uncertain. The CDR3 is made up of 15 amino acids. Looked up from germline, CDR1 is SEHNR and CDR2 is FQNEAQ (reference sequence). The CDR3 DNA is TGTGCCAGCGGCTTAGAGGGTCATAGCAATCAGCCCCAGCATTTT. Translating gives CASGLEGHSNQPQHF.

With regard to this clonotype: A much larger clonotype is one base distant, so this may be a read error. The CDR3 end shows no conserved phenylalanine or tryptophan, and so a read error is likely. V gene TRBV6-9 combines with J gene TRBJ1-2, with a possible D match to TRBD1 (5 bases). CDR3 size: 13 residues. Trimming took 4 bases from V and 4 from J, leaving 10 bases between them. CDR1 is MNHGY, CDR2 SVAAGI, per germline. CDR3 protein: CASSLTATYGYTS. CDR3 nucleotides: TGTGCCAGCAGTTTGACAGCCACCTATGGCTACACCTCC.

This clonotype was detected ten times or more. This chain links TRBV11-2 with TRBJ2-1; 14 bases are shared with TRBD2. J lost 12 bases, V lost 5 bases, and 9 bases had no gene match. The CDR3 has 15 amino acids. Germline V gene sequence: CDR1 SGHAT, CDR2 FQNNGV. CDR3 DNA sequence: TGTGCCAGCAGCCTCGGGACTAGCGGGGGCCCTAGGCAGTTCTTC. Protein product: CASSLGTSGGPRQFF.

The table lists this clonotype with many counts. The genes are TRBV28 and TRBJ2-3; D remains ambiguous. Germline CDR1 MDHEN, CDR2 SYDVKM. The germline V and J ends were trimmed by 5 bases and 0 bases, with 6 bases remaining between them. The CDR3 spans 13 residues. The CDR3 loop is CASSQASTDTQYF. The CDR3 bases are TGTGCCAGCAGTCAGGCTAGCACAGATACGCAGTATTTT.

This clonotype was recorded many times. V and J are TRBV2 and TRBJ2-3; the match to TRBD1 covers 11 bases. Unmatched junction bases numbered 12, after V lost 10 bases and J lost 6 bases. Looked up from germline, CDR1 is SNHLY and CDR2 is FYNNEI. This CDR3 spans 15 amino acids. CDR3 region: CANSQLGDRGDTQYF. The CDR3 DNA follows: TGTGCCAACTCTCAACTGGGGGACAGGGGGGATACGCAGTATTTT.

As for this clonotype: A much larger clone differs by one base, so this may be a read error. The rearrangement links TRBV6-1 to TRBJ1-1; no clear D. Germline lookup yields CDR1 MNHNS and CDR2 SASEGT. CDR3 length equals 16 residues. The CDR3 reads CASSEYFFGMNAEAFF. In nucleotides, the CDR3 is TGTGCCAGCAGTGAATATTTCTTCGGGATGAACGCTGAAGCTTTCTTT.

With respect to this clonotype: With a far larger clone one base away, a read error is the likely cause. The chain carries TRBV18 and TRBJ1-2, with D possibly TRBD1 on 6 matching bases. The CDR3 spans 14 residues. Trimming took off 8 bases at V and 4 bases at J, with 17 bases between the two ends. Germline loops: CDR1 KGHSH, CDR2 LQKENI. As DNA, the CDR3 is TGTGCCAGCGGCCAACTAGGGACAAGCTATGGCTACACCTTC. Encoded protein: CASGQLGTSYGYTF. The variable domain in full, with the rest retrieved from reference TRBV18 and TRBJ1-2, is NAGVMQNPRHLVRRRGQEARLRCSPMKGHSHVYWYRQLPEEGLKFMVYLQKENIIDESGMPKERFSAEFPKEGPSILRIQQVVRGDSAAYFCASGQLGTSYGYTFGSGTRLTVV.

Ten or more counts support this clonotype. The chain recombines TRBV2 with TRBJ2-1; TRBD1 or TRBD2 may be the D gene (5 bases each). Germline V gives CDR1 SNHLY, CDR2 FYNNEI. Trimming left V 8 bases short and J 9 bases short, with 5 bases between. The CDR3 sequence is 9 residues long. The CDR3 bases are TGTGCCAGCGGGGGTGAGCAGTTCTTC. Translation gives CASGGEQFF. The variable domain in full, with the rest retrieved from reference TRBV2 and TRBJ2-1, is EPEVTQTPSHQVTQMGQEVILRCVPISNHLYFYWYRQILGQKVEFLVSFYNNEISEKSEIFDDQFSVERPDGSNFTLKIRSTKLEDSAMYFCASGGEQFFGPGTRLTVL.

Comment on this clonotype: A far larger clone lies a single base away; this is likely a read error. The CDR3 DNA reads TGTGCCAGCACCCCGGCGCAGACAGGGGATGAGACCCAGTTCTTC. It translates to CASTPAQTGDETQFF. This chain links TRBV6-5 with TRBJ2-1; TRBD1 aligns across 8 bases. The germline V gene encodes CDR1 MNHEY and CDR2 SVGAGI. CDR3 length: 15 residues. Trimming cost V 7 bases and J 13 bases; bases outside gene matches: 18.

This clonotype has just a few counts. The rearrangement uses TRBV7-3 and TRBJ2-7; the D is unclear. Germline lookup yields CDR1 SGHTA and CDR2 FQGTGA. The length of the CDR3 is 13 residues. Trimming stripped 3 bases from V and 3 bases from J, with 9 bases between. Written as DNA, the CDR3 is TGTGCCAGCAGCTTCAACGATGGCTACGAGCAGTACTTC. Protein: CASSFNDGYEQYF. Drawing the rest from reference TRBV7-3 and TRBJ2-7, the complete variable domain is GAGVSQTPSNKVTEKGKYVELRCDPISGHTALYWYRQSLGQGPEFLIYFQGTGAADDSGLPNDRFFAVRPEGSVSTLKIQRTERGDSAVYLCASSFNDGYEQYFGPGTRLTVT.

V is TRBV7-2 and J is TRBJ1-3, with D perhaps matching TRBD1 (5 bases). The germline V gene has CDR1 SGHTA and CDR2 FQGNSA. The V gene lost 7 bases and the J gene lost 3 bases, with 10 bases spanning the gap. This CDR3 region has 13 residues. The CDR3 spells CASTQGFGNTIYF. CDR3 in DNA: TGTGCCAGCACCCAGGGATTTGGAAACACCATATATTTT.

The chain uses TRBV3-1 and TRBJ1-6, with D possibly TRBD1 on 5 matching bases. The CDR3 spans 22 residues. Germline CDR1 reads LGHDT; CDR2 reads YNNKEL (reference sequence). The germline V and J ends were trimmed by 3 bases and 0 bases, with 27 bases remaining between them. The CDR3 is CASSHPGTRDYLKSSYNSPLHF. The CDR3 DNA sequence: TGTGCCAGCAGCCACCCAGGGACCCGGGACTACCTAAAGAGCTCCTATAATTCACCCCTCCACTTT.

With respect to this clonotype: This may stem from a read error, because a much larger clone lies one nucleotide away. The chain employs TRBV12-3 or TRBV12-4 and TRBJ2-1; D is unclear. The length of the CDR3 is 14 residues. The CDR3 is CASSPETLGNEQLF. Here the CDR3 DNA reads TGTGCCAGCAGTCCTGAGACTCTGGGCAATGAGCAGCTCTTC.

This clonotype was observed many times. The chain employs TRBV20-1 and TRBJ1-4; D may be TRBD1 (6 bases). The CDR3 is 12 amino acids. With 5 bases removed from V and 8 bases from J, the gap between germline ends came to 12 bases. Germline assignment: CDR1 DFQATT and CDR2 SNEGSKA (reference sequence). The CDR3 DNA sequence: TGCAGTGCTCCCCGGGGGGGCGAAAAACTGTTTTTT. Its translation is CSAPRGGEKLFF.

This clonotype showed up many times. The genes are TRBV11-2 and TRBJ2-7, with D tentatively TRBD1 (6 bases). Germline V gene sequence: CDR1 SGHAT, CDR2 FQNNGV. The CDR3 has 15 amino acids. Trimming pared 2 bases from V and 6 bases from J, leaving 17 bases between. CDR3 in DNA: TGTGCCAGCAGCTTACCGCAGACAGGATATCTCGAGCAGTACTTC. It encodes CASSLPQTGYLEQYF.

As to this clonotype: This probably arose from a read error, given a far larger clone one base away. This chain joins TRBV2 and TRBJ2-1, with 9 bases lining up with TRBD2. The germline V gene has CDR1 SNHLY and CDR2 FYNNEI. With 7 bases clipped from V and 10 bases from J, the junction kept 11 bases outside the gene matches. This CDR3 is built from 14 residues. The CDR3 region is CASKEAGGFYEQFF. The CDR3 DNA reads TGTGCCAGCAAAGAAGCGGGGGGATTCTACGAGCAGTTCTTC.

In this sample, this clonotype turned up many times. The chain employs TRBV18 and TRBJ2-7, with TRBD1 as a possible D gene (6 bases). Trimming cost V 3 bases and J 1 base, with 10 bases left between them. Germline assignment: CDR1 KGHSH and CDR2 LQKENI. The CDR3 loop spans 14 amino acids. CDR3 DNA: TGTGCCAGCTCACCGGTTGGACAGTCCTACGAGCAGTACTTC. Encoded protein: CASSPVGQSYEQYF.

CDR3 DNA: TGTGCCACCAGCAGAGTTAGGAAAAATGAAAAACTGTTTTTT. Its protein product is CATSRVRKNEKLFF. The rearrangement uses TRBV15 and TRBJ1-4; D not resolved. V was cut by 1 base and J by 5 bases, with 8 bases left in between. The CDR3 has 14 residues. Germline V gives CDR1 LNHNV, CDR2 YYDKDF (reference sequence).

For this clonotype: A far larger clone is only one base removed, so a read error is likely. The CDR3 does not close with the conserved phenylalanine or tryptophan, likely indicating a read error. This chain uses TRBV7-2 with TRBJ2-3; 10 nucleotides align to TRBD1. In germline, CDR1 is SGHTA, CDR2 FQGNSA. The length of the CDR3 is 15 residues. The trim removed 1 base at V and 5 bases at J, leaving 3 bases unmatched. CDR3 bases: TGTGCCAGCAGCTTAGGAGGACAGGGGGGAGATACGCAGTATTCT. It codes for CASSLGGQGGDTQYS.

This clonotype was seen at least ten times. V and J are TRBV2 and TRBJ2-4; D may correspond to TRBD1 or TRBD2 (5 bases each). Germline loops: CDR1 SNHLY, CDR2 FYNNEI. V shed 6 bases and J shed 0 bases, with 12 bases lying between them. The CDR3 sequence is 15 residues long. The CDR3 loop reads CASRGDRLAKNIQYF. CDR3 nucleotide sequence: TGTGCCAGCAGGGGGGACCGACTAGCCAAAAACATTCAGTACTTC.

This clonotype was counted at least ten times. The rearrangement links TRBV28 to TRBJ1-5; D not certain. CDR3 length: 15 amino acids. CDR1 is MDHEN, CDR2 SYDVKM, per germline. Trimming cost V 8 bases and J 3 bases, with 17 bases left between them. CDR3 in DNA: TGTGCCAGCCAAGAGGCAGGAGGGATCAATCAGCCCCAGCATTTT. It translates to CASQEAGGINQPQHF.

This clonotype came up many times. The chain links TRBV18 to TRBJ1-4; no reliable D call. The germline CDR1 and CDR2 sequences are KGHSH and LQKENI. With 3 bases removed from V and 7 bases from J, the gap between germline ends came to 15 bases. CDR3 length: 15 amino acids. For the CDR3, the DNA is TGTGCCAGCTCACCCGCTCTGGGAGGAGGTGAAAAACTGTTTTTT. Its translation is CASSPALGGGEKLFF.

The table lists this clonotype with many counts. V and J are TRBV7-2 and TRBJ2-7; 7 nucleotides match TRBD2. The V gene end was trimmed by 5 bases and the J gene end by 0 bases; junction bases not matched to a gene: 7. Looked up from germline, CDR1 is SGHTA and CDR2 is FQGNSA. The CDR3 is 15 residues long. The CDR3 protein is CASSDTGGRSYEQYF. DNA of the CDR3: TGTGCCAGCAGCGACACGGGAGGCCGCTCCTACGAGCAGTACTTC.

This clonotype was detected ten times or more. This sequence joins TRBV12-3 or TRBV12-4 and TRBJ1-1, with D perhaps matching TRBD1 (6 bases). The CDR3 has 14 amino acids. Between the trimmed V and J ends, which lost 4 bases and 2 bases, there was a span of 11 bases. CDR3 residues: CASSWTEENTEAFF. The CDR3 DNA sequence: TGTGCCAGCAGTTGGACAGAAGAAAACACTGAAGCTTTCTTT.

This clonotype appeared many times. This rearrangement joins TRBV3-1 to TRBJ1-4, with a possible D match to TRBD1 (5 bases). The CDR3 runs to 16 residues. Germline lookup yields CDR1 LGHDT and CDR2 YNNKEL (reference sequence). The ends were cut back, 3 bases at V and 0 bases at J, with 11 bases in the middle. The CDR3 DNA is TGTGCCAGCAGCCACCGGACACATGCAACTAATGAAAAACTGTTTTTT. Translation: CASSHRTHATNEKLFF.

This clonotype was detected a few times. The chain employs TRBV6-4 and TRBJ2-3, with D possibly being TRBD2 (5 bases). The CDR3 has 16 residues. Germline-derived CDR1 and CDR2 are MRHNA and SNTAGT. The V and J ends lost 8 bases and 4 bases respectively, with 22 bases between them. The CDR3 DNA is TGTGCCAGCTTTGCTTCGCTGCGAGGGTTCTCAGATACGCAGTATTTT. Translation gives CASFASLRGFSDTQYF.

Concerning this clonotype itself: A read error may explain this, as a much larger clone is one base away. The CDR3 here is CASRMQNPPLHF. CDR3 coding DNA: TGTGCCAGCAGGATGCAGAATCCACCCCTCCACTTT. This chain links TRBV6-1 with TRBJ1-6; D ambiguous. This CDR3 is 12 amino acids long. CDR1 and CDR2 from the germline V gene are MNHNS and SASEGT. V was pared by 6 bases and J by 11 bases, with 11 bases between.